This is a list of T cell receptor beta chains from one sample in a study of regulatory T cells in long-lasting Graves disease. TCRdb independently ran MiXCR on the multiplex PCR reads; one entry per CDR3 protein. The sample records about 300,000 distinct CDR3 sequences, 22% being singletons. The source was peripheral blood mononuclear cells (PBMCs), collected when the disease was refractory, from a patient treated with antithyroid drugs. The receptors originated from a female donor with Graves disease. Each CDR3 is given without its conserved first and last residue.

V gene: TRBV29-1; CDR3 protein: SVDGLQETQY
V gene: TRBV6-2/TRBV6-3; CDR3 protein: ASSYSSTVGPPQH
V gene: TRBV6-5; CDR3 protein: ASSYDESRGDEQY
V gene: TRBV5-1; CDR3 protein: ASSKDGQVVEQF
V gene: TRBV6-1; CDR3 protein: ASSDPAYEQY
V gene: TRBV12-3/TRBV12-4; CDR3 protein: ASSLIVAGEEQY
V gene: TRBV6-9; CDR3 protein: ASSSPTGGSYEQY
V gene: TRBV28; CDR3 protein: ASSSPILSYEQY
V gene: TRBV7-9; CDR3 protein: ASSITPTLGQY
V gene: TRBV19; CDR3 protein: ASMTGAQETQY
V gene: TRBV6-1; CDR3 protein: ASRAFAGTYEQY
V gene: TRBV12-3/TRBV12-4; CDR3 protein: ASSSTGQGVHGYT
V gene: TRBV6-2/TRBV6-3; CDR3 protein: ANHGLGAGYGYT
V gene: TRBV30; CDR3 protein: AWSVDYGGAGYT
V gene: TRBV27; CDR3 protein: ASSLGGVEQF
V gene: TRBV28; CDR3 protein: ASSFGPSSYEQY
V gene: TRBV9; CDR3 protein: ASTETSEQETQY
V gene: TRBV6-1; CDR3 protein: ASSPGSGGKETQY
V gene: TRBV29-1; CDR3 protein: SVREGGYT
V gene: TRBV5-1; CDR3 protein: ASSKGLDSVYEQY
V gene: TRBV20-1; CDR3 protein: SARPLAGRGETQY
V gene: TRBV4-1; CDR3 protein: ASSQDGGFSPLH
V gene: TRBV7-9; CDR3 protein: ASSPNADRKAF
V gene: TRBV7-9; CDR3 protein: ASSWASGNEQF
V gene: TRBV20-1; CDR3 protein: SAFTGDSYEQY
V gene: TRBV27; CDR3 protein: ASSSGSGIFTSYEQY
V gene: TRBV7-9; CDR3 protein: ASSKTNSYEQY
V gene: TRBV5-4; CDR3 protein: ASSVGLSNYEQY